These T cell receptor beta chains were read from a single sample in a study of regulatory T cells in long-lasting Graves disease. Via MiXCR, TCRdb re-called the multiplex PCR reads, giving one row per CDR3 protein. The data hold hundreds of thousands of distinct CDR3 sequences, with about 12% observed a single time. These same data were also listed under a study on T cells in Graves' hyperthyroidism and ophthalmopathy.

This sample comprised peripheral blood mononuclear cells (PBMCs), obtained at new diagnosis, from a patient treated with antithyroid drugs. These receptors all stem from a woman younger than 45 with Graves disease. Each CDR3 is given with its conserved first and last residue. The D gene is left open where the match is weak. A row's size may be missing; if present it is once, few, many or a size class.

>TRBJ2-6|TRBV7-8|many|-
TGTGCCAGCAGCTTAGAACTTAACTCTGGGGCCAACGTCCTGACTTTC
CASSLELNSGANVLTF
>TRBJ2-1|TRBV4-2|many|TRBD2
TGTGCCAGCAGCCAAGATCCTAGCGGGAGCAATGAGCAGTTCTTC
CASSQDPSGSNEQFF
>TRBJ2-3|TRBV12-3/TRBV12-4|many|TRBD1
TGTGCCAGCAGTTTGGGACAGGGGGTTGCGCAGTATTTT
CASSLGQGVAQYF
>TRBJ2-7|TRBV28|many|-
TGTGCCAGCAGTTTACCTAAGGGCCGGGAGCAGTACTTC
CASSLPKGREQYF
>TRBJ2-1|TRBV27|-|-
TGTGCCAGCAGTTTTCTGACAGACTACAATGAGCAGTTCTTC
CASSFLTDYNEQFF
>TRBJ1-5|TRBV19|few|-
TGTGCCAGTAGGAGGGCCGTAGCTCAGCCCCAGCATTTT
CASRRAVAQPQHF
>TRBJ1-2|TRBV4-1|few|TRBD1
TGCGCCAGCAGCCACCGAATAGGACAGGGGATGGGGGGCTACACCTTC
CASSHRIGQGMGGYTF
>TRBJ1-3|TRBV6-1|many|-
TGTGCCAGCCGCCGTAACAAGGGGTCCGGAAACACCATATATTTT
CASRRNKGSGNTIYF
>TRBJ2-3|TRBV3-1|many|-
TGTGCCAGCAGCCAAGAGAGAGGGGCCACAGATACGCAGTATTTT
CASSQERGATDTQYF
>TRBJ1-2|TRBV12-3/TRBV12-4|-|TRBD1
TGTGCCAGCAGTCGAGAGACAGGGGCCTATGGCTACACCTTC
CASSRETGAYGYTF
>TRBJ1-5|TRBV7-9|many|-
TGTGCCAGCAGCCGCGGGGGGGGCCCTGATCAGCCCCAGCATTTT
CASSRGGGPDQPQHF
>TRBJ1-5|TRBV27|-|TRBD1
TGTGCCAGCAGGGACCAGGGGGCGCTGAACAATCAGCCCCAGCATTTT
CASRDQGALNNQPQHF
>TRBJ2-5|TRBV7-2|many|TRBD2
TGTGCCAGCAGCTTAGATTTCGCGGGAGGGAGGGAGACCCAGTACTTC
CASSLDFAGGRETQYF
>TRBJ2-5|TRBV7-9|many|-
TGTGCCAGCAGCCAATTGGGGGTCGGGAAAAACTGGGAGACCCAGTACTTC
CASSQLGVGKNWETQYF
>TRBJ1-1|TRBV6-1|many|-
TGTGCCAGCAGTGAAAGTGGGGGGAGCTACACTGAAGCTTTCTTT
CASSESGGSYTEAFF
>TRBJ1-3|TRBV6-5|many|-
TGTGCCAGCAGTTCAACAGGGAAATCCTTATTATGTTTT
CASSSTGKSLLCF
>TRBJ2-3|TRBV11-2|many|TRBD2
TGTGCCAGCAGCTTAGAGGGCGGGCTAGCGGGAACCCGGTGGGGTACGCAGTATTTT
CASSLEGGLAGTRWGTQYF
>TRBJ2-7|TRBV5-1|few|-
TGCGCCAGCACCCTTGGAGCGGATCCGGTGGCTCGCGAGCAGTACTTC
CASTLGADPVAREQYF
>TRBJ1-2|TRBV6-5|-|-
TGTGCCAGCAGTTACTCGGTGGTGTACTATGGCTACACCTTC
CASSYSVVYYGYTF
>TRBJ1-2|TRBV6-2/TRBV6-3|many|-
TGTGCCAGCAGTTACAGTAGGAATAACTATGGCTACACCTTC
CASSYSRNNYGYTF
>TRBJ2-1|TRBV2|few|TRBD2
TGTGCCAGCAGTGAGGAGGGAGGGCCAAATGAGCAGTTCTTC
CASSEEGGPNEQFF
>TRBJ1-1|TRBV7-2|many|-
TGTGCCAGCAGCTTAGACGTTGAAGCTTTCTTT
CASSLDVEAFF
>TRBJ1-5|TRBV2|many|-
TGTGCCAGCAGTCGAAGAAACAGGGATAATCAGCCCCAGCATTTT
CASSRRNRDNQPQHF